This T cell receptor (beta chain) was obtained from a study of blood T cell repertoires in COVID-19. Overall study: The samples span acute and convalescent COVID-19 from the United States, Italy and Spain. The analysed material was cDNA or gDNA that came from T cells, B-cell-depleted T cells, or PBMCs.

CDR1 is LGHNA, CDR2 YSLEER, per germline. V was clipped by 1 base and J by 2 bases, with 6 bases between them. CDR3 size: 13 residues. Per the original data handling: Amplified reference gene primers provided the basis for estimating nucleated cell counts. Measured with immunoSEQ multiplex PCR; TCRdb has only the in-frame clones, and not every one. V and J calls and clone size are copied from that table; D and trimming were computed from the DNA. The sample shows about 59,000 clones, less than 80% of them seen only once. The source of this sequence is a man aged 55 to 70 with acute or convalescent COVID-19. This sequence joins TRBV4-3 and TRBJ2-7; D ambiguous. Sequenced material: peripheral blood. Written as DNA, the CDR3 is TGCGCCAGCAGCCAAGGGCTAGCCTACGAGCAGTACTTC. It translates to CASSQGLAYEQYF.